This entry describes one T cell receptor (beta chain). The antigen is not known. This sample was included in a study of blood T cells in healthy people across ages. Study in general: Per every two T cells, about one barcoded beta molecule was captured by template switching.

It was with a sample-barcoded 5' primer and a J-beta primer mix that a second PCR of about 6 to 12 cycles was run. TCRdb recomputed calls from the 5' RACE reads with MiXCR, one row per CDR3 protein. Among over 1,500,000 distinct CDR3 sequences, about 49% were seen once, and the ten largest hold around 2.1%. Study-level results: It was not possible, with unsorted PBMCs, to conclusively compare naive and antigen-experienced cells. Changes seen in expanded clonotypes were possibly confounded by donor CMV status left unknown.

The germline V gene encodes CDR1 SGHKS and CDR2 YYEKEE (reference sequence). The V end was cut by 0 bases, the J end by 0 bases, with 11 bases between. The CDR3 is 16 residues long. The chain carries TRBV5-5 and TRBJ2-3; no definite D call. This TCR derives from a woman in her forties in good health. Material: blood. The CDR3 DNA reads as TGTGCCAGCAGCTTGGAGATTATGGGGAGCACAGATACGCAGTATTTT. It is translated as CASSLEIMGSTDTQYF. The full variable domain, completed using reference TRBV5-5 and TRBJ2-3, is DAGVTQSPTHLIKTRGQQVTLRCSPISGHKSVSWYQQVLGQGPQFIFQYYEKEERGRGNFPDRFSARQFPNYSSELNVNALLLGDSALYLCASSLEIMGSTDTQYFGPGTRLTVL.